The sequence of this T cell receptor beta chain was determined in a study of blood T cell repertoires in COVID-19. Study information: Samples representing acute and convalescent COVID-19 were sourced from the United States, Italy and Spain. PBMCs, B-cell-depleted T cells, or T cells provided the cDNA or gDNA that made up the material.

Authors' data handling: Estimation of nucleated cell counts was performed using reference gene primer amplification. Assay used: immunoSEQ multiplex PCR; TCRdb lists only in-frame clones, some missing. V and J calls plus clone size are reproduced from that table; the DNA served to infer D and trimming. The data contain 120,000 or so clones, 85% to 90% of them seen just once; the ten biggest clones take up 25% to 30%. The V gene end was trimmed by 4 bases and the J gene end by 3 bases; junction bases not matched to a gene: 4. Germline values: CDR1 LNHDA, CDR2 SQIVND (reference sequence). CDR3 length equals 15 residues.

Sequencing was done on a sample of peripheral blood. The sequence came from a man between 70 and 80 years old with active or convalescent COVID-19. The rearrangement uses TRBV19 and TRBJ1-5; 9 bases line up with TRBD1. The CDR3 DNA is TGTGCCAGTAGTACGACAGGGGGAAACAATCAGCCCCAGCATTTT. Protein product: CASSTTGGNNQPQHF.